Many counts were recorded for the clone carrying this T cell receptor beta chain. This specimen comes from a study of T-cell reconstitution after alpha-beta-depleted transplantation in children. This sample's TCRbeta library carried unique molecular identifier barcodes. MiXCR, run by TCRdb on the PCR reads, gives a single entry per CDR3 protein. The table shows roughly 590,000 distinct CDR3 sequences, with about 15% occurring only once. This material consisted of PBMCs from the stem cell graft donor, taken from the stem cell graft. The TCR sequence derives from a human donor who donated a stem cell graft to a child with acute myeloid leukemia.

CDR3 loop: CASSLEDGYTF. The CDR3 DNA reads as TGTGCCAGCAGCTTAGAGGATGGCTACACCTTC. The chain employs TRBV5-5 and TRBJ1-2, with D unclear. Between the trimmed V and J ends, which lost 2 bases and 6 bases, there was a span of 5 bases. There are 11 residues in the CDR3. Germline values: CDR1 SGHKS, CDR2 YYEKEE (reference sequence).